Below are 21 T cell receptor beta chains sequenced from a single sample in a study of graft-versus-host responses after intestinal transplantation. Their recognized antigens are unknown. Repertoires were generated with immunoSEQ multiplex PCR, while TCRdb's copy carries only in-frame clones and drops some. The data show about 50,000 clones, around 90% seen once. The sequencing used unstimulated CD4+ T cells sorted from spleen or lymph node cells, collected before transplant. These receptors all stem from a human donor who was the organ donor for an intestinal transplant.

This clone was picked up one time. The chain combines TRBV19 with TRBJ1-3; tentative D call: TRBD1 (5 bases). The CDR3 is made up of 15 amino acids. V was cut by 4 bases and J by 2 bases, with 12 bases left in between. Per the germline V gene, CDR1 is LNHDA and CDR2 is SQIVND (reference sequence). CDR3 nucleotide sequence: TGTGCCAGTAGTAGAACAGGAAATACTGGAAACACCATATATTTT. Translation: CASSRTGNTGNTIYF.

About this clone itself: This specimen includes other DNA sequences encoding the same CDR3. This chain uses TRBV11-3 with TRBJ2-7, with TRBD2 matching 8 bases. Germline CDR1 SGHNT, CDR2 YENEEA. Trimming removed 0 bases from V and 4 bases from J; junction bases left unmatched: 8. The CDR3 totals 16 residues. CDR3 nucleotide sequence: TGTGCCAGCAGCTTAGATTTGAGACTAGCGCGGTACGAGCAGTACTTC. Amino acids: CASSLDLRLARYEQYF.

The rearrangement joins TRBV2 to TRBJ1-1, with D perhaps TRBD1 (6 bases). CDR3 length: 14 amino acids. V dropped 7 bases and J dropped 6 bases, with 18 bases sitting between them. CDR1 and CDR2 (germline): SNHLY, FYNNEI. This CDR3 is CASKGGTGSAEAFF. As DNA, the CDR3 is TGTGCCAGCAAAGGGGGAACAGGGTCGGCTGAAGCTTTCTTT.

In nucleotides, the CDR3 is TGTGCCAGCAGCCGAGGCCAACAGGGTTACACTGAAGCTTTCTTT. Translated: CASSRGQQGYTEAFF. This chain links TRBV7-9 with TRBJ1-1; tentative D call: TRBD1 (6 bases). The V gene's germline CDR1 is SEHNR and CDR2 FQNEAQ (reference sequence). The V and J ends lost 5 bases and 3 bases respectively, with 16 bases between them. CDR3 size: 15 residues.

V usage is TRBV28 and J usage is TRBJ2-6, with TRBD1 matching over 8 bases. CDR3 length: 17 amino acids. Germline CDR1 and CDR2: MDHEN and SYDVKM. V gave up 6 bases and J gave up 0 bases; unmatched junction bases: 7. CDR3 bases: TGTGCCAGCAGGATGGACAGGGCCTACTCTGGGGCCAACGTCCTGACTTTC. Protein: CASRMDRAYSGANVLTF.

The V gene is TRBV15, the J gene TRBJ2-7; 9 nucleotides align to TRBD2. Germline V gene data show CDR1 as LNHNV and CDR2 as YYDKDF (reference sequence). Losses at the gene ends were 8 bases for V and 3 bases for J; bases not matched to a gene: 11. The CDR3 spans 15 residues. In DNA form, the CDR3 reads TGTGCCACCTCCTCGCTTGGTAGCGGGGGCTACGAGCAGTACTTC. Amino acids: CATSSLGSGGYEQYF.

The V and J genes are TRBV5-5 and TRBJ2-1; the D is unclear. V was shortened by 4 bases and J by 5 bases, with 4 bases between the two germline ends. This CDR3 contains 11 residues. The germline V gene has CDR1 SGHKS and CDR2 YYEKEE (reference sequence). CDR3 region: CASSPHNEQFF. In DNA, the CDR3 is TGTGCCAGCAGCCCGCACAATGAGCAGTTCTTC.

This sequence joins TRBV9 and TRBJ2-7; 8 bases agree with TRBD1. V lost 0 bases, J lost 7 bases, and 9 bases stayed unmatched. The CDR3 sequence is 15 residues long. Germline V lookup: CDR1 SGDLS, CDR2 YYNGEE. DNA for the CDR3: TGTGCCAGCAGCGTAGGATACAGGGGGACCGGGGAGCAGTACTTC. It specifies CASSVGYRGTGEQYF.

The CDR3 region is CASEGGNQPQHF. The CDR3 nucleotides are TGTGCCAGCGAGGGGGGCAATCAGCCCCAGCATTTT. V is TRBV28 and J is TRBJ1-5, with a tentative D call TRBD1 (6 bases). CDR1 and CDR2 from the germline V gene are MDHEN and SYDVKM. CDR3 size: 12 residues. The V and J ends lost 8 bases and 2 bases respectively, with 7 bases between them.

The rearrangement links TRBV13 to TRBJ2-7; 10 nucleotides agree with TRBD1. V dropped 6 bases and J dropped 4; count of bases not matched to a gene: 6. The germline gives CDR1 PRHDT, CDR2 FYEKMQ (reference sequence). This CDR3 spans 14 amino acids. The CDR3 sequence: CASRSRDRGYEQYF. As DNA, the CDR3 is TGTGCCAGCAGATCCCGGGACAGGGGTTACGAGCAGTACTTC.

This chain connects TRBV28 to TRBJ1-5, with D hard to call. With 7 bases removed from V and 7 bases from J, the gap between germline ends came to 17 bases. This CDR3 has 14 amino acids. Germline V CDR1 and CDR2: MDHEN, SYDVKM. The CDR3 sequence is CASNTLPSGQPQHF. Written as DNA, the CDR3 is TGTGCCAGCAACACGCTCCCCAGTGGCCAGCCCCAGCATTTT.

The gene calls are TRBV7-8 and TRBJ1-3; D is possibly TRBD1 (6 bases). The CDR3 loop spans 15 amino acids. Between the trimmed V and J ends, which lost 5 bases and 3 bases, there was a span of 14 bases. Looked up from germline, CDR1 is SGHVS and CDR2 is FQNEAQ. CDR3 sequence (DNA): TGTGCCAGCAGCCGGACAGCTTATTATGGAAACACCATATATTTT. Translated: CASSRTAYYGNTIYF.

The V gene is TRBV4-3, the J gene TRBJ2-7, with TRBD2 matching 7 bases. Losses at the gene ends were 6 bases for V and 0 bases for J; bases not matched to a gene: 11. CDR1 LGHNA and CDR2 YSLEER come from the germline V gene. CDR3 length equals 16 residues. The CDR3 is CASSPSSAGTSYEQYF. The CDR3 DNA follows: TGCGCCAGCAGTCCTTCGTCAGCGGGGACCTCCTACGAGCAGTACTTC.

The rearrangement uses TRBV10-3 and TRBJ1-2; D uncertain. Per germline, CDR1 ENHRY and CDR2 SYGVKD. V lost 8 bases and J 0 bases, leaving 10 bases between the germline ends. This CDR3 has 13 residues. The CDR3 DNA reads as TGTGCCATCGGCACAGCCGCTAACTATGGCTACACCTTC. Its translation: CAIGTAANYGYTF.

The chain employs TRBV7-9 and TRBJ2-1, with 7 bases that match TRBD1. CDR3 length equals 16 residues. From germline, CDR1 is SEHNR and CDR2 FQNEAQ (reference sequence). V lost 5 bases and J lost 2; bases outside the gene matches: 9. The chain's CDR3 is CASSQISGTAYNEQFF. The CDR3 coding sequence is TGTGCCAGCAGCCAAATCTCCGGGACAGCCTACAATGAGCAGTTCTTC.

Note on this clone: Distinct nucleotide sequences in the sample also encode this CDR3. V and J are TRBV28 and TRBJ2-7; the match to TRBD2 covers 9 bases. J gave up 1 base and V 9 bases, and 13 bases lay outside the gene matches. CDR3 length: 16 amino acids. In germline, CDR1 is MDHEN, CDR2 SYDVKM. The CDR3 bases are TGTGCCAGTAGGTCAACCCGACTAGCGGAATCCTACGAGCAGTACTTC. Amino acid sequence: CASRSTRLAESYEQYF. The entire variable domain, with the rest obtained from reference TRBV28 and TRBJ2-7, is as follows: DVKVTQSSRYLVKRTGEKVFLECVQDMDHENMFWYRQDPGLGLRLIYFSYDVKMKEKGDIPEGYSVSREKKERFSLILESASTNQTSMYLCASRSTRLAESYEQYFGPGTRLTVT.

DNA for the CDR3: TGTGCCGCCACTAGCGCGAGATCGGGTGAGCAGTACTTC. Translation gives CAATSARSGEQYF. This chain connects TRBV30 to TRBJ2-7; 7 nucleotides match TRBD2. Germline V gene data show CDR1 as GTSNPN and CDR2 as SVGIG (reference sequence). CDR3 length equals 13 residues. J gave up 7 bases and V 8 bases, and 14 bases lay outside the gene matches.

The V and J genes are TRBV19 and TRBJ1-5, with 8 positions matching TRBD1. V was clipped by 2 bases and J by 5 bases; unmatched bases: 5. This CDR3 contains 15 residues. CDR1 and CDR2 from the germline V gene are LNHDA and SQIVND (reference sequence). CDR3: CASSIPQGADQPQHF. CDR3 nucleotides: TGTGCCAGTAGTATACCCCAGGGGGCGGATCAGCCCCAGCATTTT. The variable domain in full, with the rest retrieved from reference TRBV19 and TRBJ1-5, is DGGITQSPKYLFRKEGQNVTLSCEQNLNHDAMYWYRQDPGQGLRLIYYSQIVNDFQKGDIAEGYSVSREKKESFPLTVTSAQKNPTAFYLCASSIPQGADQPQHFGDGTRLSIL.

This chain connects TRBV6-6 to TRBJ1-5, with D unclear. The CDR3 has 15 amino acids. Germline V gene data show CDR1 as MNHNY and CDR2 as SVGAGI (reference sequence). The V gene lost 6 bases and the J gene lost 3 bases, with 15 bases spanning the gap. The DNA for the CDR3 is TGTGCCAGCAGCCACAGCTCGGGTTTCAATCAGCCCCAGCATTTT. Amino acids: CASSHSSGFNQPQHF.

The sample holds one count of this clone. The chain links TRBV5-1 to TRBJ1-2, with D unresolved. CDR1 is SGHRS, CDR2 YFSETQ, per germline. V was cut by 0 bases and J by 0 bases, with 6 bases left in between. The CDR3 is 14 amino acids. DNA of the CDR3: TGCGCCAGCAGCTTGGGAGCCCCTAACTATGGCTACACCTTC. This gives the protein CASSLGAPNYGYTF.

The rearrangement links TRBV2 to TRBJ1-1; D perhaps matches TRBD1 (6 bases). This CDR3 has 14 amino acids. The germline V gene encodes CDR1 SNHLY and CDR2 FYNNEI. V was shortened by 0 bases and J by 10 bases, with 15 bases between the two germline ends. Written as DNA, the CDR3 is TGTGCCAGCAGTGAAGCGCTTCAGGGGTCGGTAGCTTTCTTT. This sequence encodes CASSEALQGSVAFF.